This passage covers 24 T cell receptor beta chains from one sample sequenced in a study of control samples from healthy donors and cancer patients. Libraries were prepared by immunoSEQ multiplex PCR; TCRdb keeps only in-frame clonotypes and omits some of them. The data show some 130,000 clones, roughly 89% seen once. Sequences were obtained from blood. Every receptor here comes from a young man in good health.

The chain is built from TRBV12-3 or TRBV12-4 and TRBJ1-1; D is uncertain. The CDR3 extends over 13 amino acids. Trimming took off 3 bases at V and 1 base at J, with 6 bases between the two ends. The CDR3 reads CASSFEWNTEAFF. CDR3 nucleotide sequence: TGTGCCAGCAGTTTTGAGTGGAACACTGAAGCTTTCTTT.

In this sample, this clone turned up once. The V gene is TRBV4-1, the J gene TRBJ1-6; possibly TRBD1 for D (6 bases). V gave up 3 bases and J gave up 7 bases, with 16 bases separating them. Germline V lookup: CDR1 MGHRA, CDR2 YSYEKL. This CDR3 is 16 amino acids long. DNA for the CDR3: TGCGCCAGCAGCCATACCGCCAGGGGAAGGAATTCACCCCTCCACTTT. Translation: CASSHTARGRNSPLHF.

The chain carries TRBV19 and TRBJ2-5; D might be TRBD1 (7 bases). The germline gives CDR1 LNHDA, CDR2 SQIVND (reference sequence). V dropped 8 bases and J dropped 5 bases, with 15 bases sitting between them. The CDR3 is made up of 13 amino acids. The CDR3 nucleotides read TGTGCCAGTGCCAGGGGGGCTGGGGAGACCCAGTACTTC. Its translation is CASARGAGETQYF.

V gene TRBV11-1 combines with J gene TRBJ1-1; a possible D gene is TRBD1 (6 bases). The CDR3 covers 15 residues. Germline V CDR1 and CDR2: SGHAT, FQDESV (reference sequence). V was clipped by 7 bases and J by 0 bases, with 15 bases between them. This CDR3 reads CASKGRGLMNTEAFF. CDR3 in DNA: TGTGCCAGCAAGGGCAGGGGATTGATGAACACTGAAGCTTTCTTT. The variable domain in full, completed from reference TRBV11-1 and TRBJ1-1, reads EAEVAQSPRYKITEKSQAVAFWCDPISGHATLYWYRQILGQGPELLVQFQDESVVDDSQLPKDRFSAERLKGVDSTLKIQPAELGDSAMYLCASKGRGLMNTEAFFGQGTRLTVV.

About this clone: A single base separates this from a much larger clone, so it may be a read error. The chain links TRBV6-6 to TRBJ1-2; 8 bases map to TRBD1. This CDR3 is 15 amino acids long. CDR1 is MNHNY and CDR2 is SVGAGI in the germline V gene (reference sequence). CDR3 in DNA: TGTACCAGCAGTTCGGTCGCCAAGGACAGGGATGGCTACACCTTC. Its translation: CTSSSVAKDRDGYTF.

The chain carries TRBV30 and TRBJ1-6; possibly TRBD1 for D (5 bases). The CDR3 covers 14 residues. Trimming shortened V by 0 bases and J by 10 bases, and 13 bases separated the two germline ends. CDR1 GTSNPN and CDR2 SVGIG come from the germline V gene (reference sequence). CDR3 DNA: TGTGCCTGGAGTGTTGGCGGGGGTGTCTCACCCCTCCACTTT. It is translated as CAWSVGGGVSPLHF.

The chain has TRBV5-1 and TRBJ1-3; no definite D call. Trimming shortened V by 4 bases and J by 2 bases, and 10 bases separated the two germline ends. The CDR3 has 14 residues. Germline loops: CDR1 SGHRS, CDR2 YFSETQ. CDR3 in amino acids: CASSPLSTGNTIYF. Written as DNA, the CDR3 is TGCGCCAGCAGCCCGTTGTCAACTGGAAACACCATATATTTT. Based on the CDR3 plus reference TRBV5-1 and TRBJ1-3, the full variable domain is KAGVTQTPRYLIKTRGQQVTLSCSPISGHRSVSWYQQTPGQGLQFLFEYFSETQRNKGNFPGRFSGRQFSNSRSEMNVSTLELGDSALYLCASSPLSTGNTIYFGEGSWLTVV.

V gene TRBV6-5 combines with J gene TRBJ1-1; D remains unclear. V shed 7 bases and J shed 4 bases, with 16 bases lying between them. CDR3 size: 14 residues. The germline V gene has CDR1 MNHEY and CDR2 SVGAGI. The CDR3, as DNA: TGTGCCAGCACCCTAGGGAGGGTGACCACTGAAGCTTTCTTT. Translated: CASTLGRVTTEAFF.

The chain employs TRBV7-9 and TRBJ1-2, with 7 positions matching TRBD1. V shed 2 bases and J 8 bases; nucleotides not matched to a gene: 8. The CDR3 contains 14 residues. Germline V gene lookup returns CDR1 SEHNR and CDR2 FQNEAQ (reference sequence). The CDR3 sequence is CASSLPDRPPGYTF. As DNA, the CDR3 is TGTGCCAGCAGCTTACCGGACAGGCCCCCCGGCTACACCTTC.

V gene TRBV25-1 combines with J gene TRBJ1-3; 9 bases match TRBD1. Germline CDR1 reads MGHDK; CDR2 reads SYGVNS. The length of the CDR3 is 16 residues. V lost 1 base, J lost 4 bases, and 5 bases stayed unmatched. The CDR3 DNA reads as TGTGCCAGCAGTGAATCGGGGGACAGGGTGGGAAACACCATATATTTT. Its translation: CASSESGDRVGNTIYF. Full variable domain (rest looked up from reference TRBV25-1 and TRBJ1-3): EADIYQTPRYLVIGTGKKITLECSQTMGHDKMYWYQQDPGMELHLIHYSYGVNSTEKGDLSSESTVSRIRTEHFPLTLESARPSHTSQYLCASSESGDRVGNTIYFGEGSWLTVV.

The J gene is TRBJ1-1, the V gene TRBV5-1; 8 bases line up with TRBD1. The ends lost 4 bases at V and 7 bases at J; junction bases unmatched: 6. Germline assignment: CDR1 SGHRS and CDR2 YFSETQ. The CDR3 runs 13 residues. CDR3 region: CASSPTGQVEAFF. The CDR3 DNA reads TGCGCCAGCAGCCCGACGGGACAGGTTGAAGCTTTCTTT.

The rearrangement links TRBV3-1 (or the pseudogene TRBV3-2) to TRBJ1-4, with D maybe TRBD1 (5 bases). Germline loops: CDR1 LGHDT, CDR2 YNNKEL (reference sequence). The CDR3 is 14 amino acids. V dropped 3 bases and J dropped 11 bases, with 16 bases sitting between them. The CDR3, as DNA: TGTGCCAGCAGCCACACTCGGCGGCGGGGGAAACTGTTTTTT. This encodes CASSHTRRRGKLFF.

The chain links TRBV1 to TRBJ1-3. TRBV1 is described as a pseudogene. This CDR3 contains 14 residues. The CDR3 nucleotides are TGCACCAGCAGCTTAAGGAGCCCTGGAAACACCATATATTTT. Its protein product is CTSSLRSPGNTIYF.

This clone was seen just once. The chain recombines TRBV15 with TRBJ1-2; no firm D call. The CDR3 loop spans 13 amino acids. The germline V gene encodes CDR1 LNHNV and CDR2 YYDKDF (reference sequence). V lost 6 bases to trimming and J lost 1 base, with 9 bases between them. CDR3 DNA sequence: TGTGCCACCAGGGGAGGAGGTAACTATGGCTACACCTTC. Encoded protein: CATRGGGNYGYTF.

CDR3 region: CASSPWGQGKKNTQYF. For the CDR3, the DNA is TGTGCCAGCAGCCCTTGGGGACAGGGGAAGAAAAATACGCAGTATTTT. J is TRBJ2-3 and V is TRBV13; 10 bases fit TRBD1. This CDR3 spans 16 amino acids. Trimming removed 5 bases from V and 7 bases from J; junction bases left unmatched: 12. In germline, CDR1 is PRHDT, CDR2 FYEKMQ (reference sequence).

The V gene is TRBV7-2, the J gene TRBJ1-6; possibly TRBD1 for D (5 bases). Per germline, CDR1 SGHTA and CDR2 FQGNSA. This CDR3 contains 14 residues. V was cut by 0 bases and J by 13 bases, with 13 bases left in between. The chain's CDR3 is CASSLAAQGSPLHF. In DNA form, the CDR3 reads TGTGCCAGCAGCTTAGCCGCCCAGGGATCTCCCCTCCACTTT.

There are a few counts of this clone. The V gene is TRBV6-4, the J gene TRBJ2-6; D gene ambiguous. Germline V gene lookup returns CDR1 MRHNA and CDR2 SNTAGT. Trimming took off 3 bases at V and 4 bases at J, with 7 bases between the two ends. The CDR3 loop spans 14 amino acids. The chain's CDR3 is CASSDTLGANVLTF. The CDR3 DNA reads as TGTGCCAGCAGTGATACGTTAGGGGCCAACGTCCTGACTTTC.

The chain carries TRBV25-1 and TRBJ2-7; a weak D match, TRBD1 (6 bases). CDR3 length: 13 amino acids. Between the trimmed V and J ends, which lost 4 bases and 6 bases, there was a span of 13 bases. Germline CDR1 and CDR2: MGHDK and SYGVNS. The CDR3 protein is CASSAWTAGEQYF. CDR3 sequence (DNA): TGTGCCAGCAGTGCTTGGACAGCCGGCGAGCAGTACTTC.

The chain carries TRBV30 and TRBJ2-7; D might be TRBD1 or TRBD2, each matching 5 bases. V was shortened by 8 bases and J by 3 bases, with 14 bases between the two germline ends. This CDR3 has 12 amino acids. Germline V gene sequence: CDR1 GTSNPN, CDR2 SVGIG (reference sequence). CDR3: CAGTTQSYEQYF. DNA for the CDR3: TGTGCCGGGACGACCCAGAGCTACGAGCAGTACTTC.

The chain combines TRBV9 with TRBJ2-1, with TRBD1 matching over 7 bases. V lost 3 bases and J lost 2; bases outside the gene matches: 5. Germline V gene lookup returns CDR1 SGDLS and CDR2 YYNGEE. The CDR3 runs to 15 residues. In DNA form, the CDR3 reads TGTGCCAGCAGCGAAACGACAGGGCCCTACAATGAGCAGTTCTTC. Its translation is CASSETTGPYNEQFF.

Concerning this clone itself: The junction departs from germline at one end; a sequencing error may be responsible. The J gene is TRBJ1-1, the V gene TRBV6-6; TRBD1 agrees at 7 bases. The CDR3 spans 14 residues. Per germline, CDR1 MNHNY and CDR2 SVGAGI (reference sequence). The DNA of the CDR3 is TGTGCCAGCAGTTACCGCCAGGGGGACACTGAAGCTCTCTTT. This encodes CASSYRQGDTEALF.

The chain links TRBV28 to TRBJ2-3, with 8 positions matching TRBD1. The V and J ends lost 3 bases and 1 base, in that order; junction bases with no gene match: 9. CDR3 length equals 17 residues. The germline V gene encodes CDR1 MDHEN and CDR2 SYDVKM. CDR3 in amino acids: CASSFHPTGDGTDTQYF. In nucleotides, the CDR3 is TGTGCCAGCAGTTTCCACCCGACAGGGGATGGCACAGATACGCAGTATTTT.

This chain links TRBV2 with TRBJ1-6; D is undetermined. Germline V CDR1 and CDR2: SNHLY, FYNNEI. Trimming pared 8 bases from V and 5 bases from J, leaving 10 bases between. This CDR3 spans 13 amino acids. The CDR3 nucleotides are TGTGCCAGCGTTAACAGAAATAATTCACCCCTCCACTTT. Protein sequence: CASVNRNNSPLHF.

The gene calls are TRBV18 and TRBJ1-1; D call uncertain. V lost 3 bases and J 1 base, leaving 12 bases between the germline ends. In germline, CDR1 is KGHSH, CDR2 LQKENI. The CDR3 length is 15 residues. The CDR3 sequence: CASSPIGLRNTEAFF. The CDR3 DNA reads as TGTGCCAGCTCACCGATAGGACTAAGGAACACTGAAGCTTTCTTT.